This T cell receptor (beta chain) is drawn from a study of identical twins. A few counts support this clonotype. In TCRdb, the 5' RACE reads were re-called with MiXCR into one record per CDR3 protein. Seen here are about 200,000 distinct CDR3 sequences, roughly 7.1% observed once, and the top ten hold 13% to 15%. The data also belong to a second study, concerning T cells expressing NK-cell markers.

The sample was CD8+ T cells sorted from blood. The sequence derives from a woman in her late teens or twenties in good health.

For the CDR3, the DNA is TGCAGCGCCTCGTTAGATTATACCAACTATGGCTACACCTTC. Its protein is CSASLDYTNYGYTF. The rearrangement uses TRBV29-1 and TRBJ1-2; no firm D call. CDR1 and CDR2 (germline): SQVTM, ANQGSEA. V was pared by 7 bases and J by 2 bases, with 17 bases between. The CDR3 loop spans 14 amino acids. The full variable domain, rest sourced from reference TRBV29-1 and TRBJ1-2, is SAVISQKPSRDICQRGTSLTIQCQVDSQVTMMFWYRQQPGQSLTLIATANQGSEATYESGFVIDKFPISRPNLTFSTLTVSNMSPEDSSIYLCSASLDYTNYGYTFGSGTRLTVV.